This T cell receptor beta chain is drawn from a study of blood T cells in healthy people across ages. Donor samples were obtained from healthy Caucasian individuals from Russia, aged about 6 to 95. This clonotype has just a few counts. Its target is unknown. Primers used in a second PCR of roughly 6 to 12 cycles were a sample-barcoded 5' primer and a J-beta primer mix. Template switching added a 12-random-nucleotide identifier to every cDNA molecule. TCRdb reprocessed the 5' RACE reads via MiXCR and lists one record per CDR3 protein. Among about 1.5 million distinct CDR3 sequences listed, 35% to 45% were seen once. General study points: Calculation of diversity from one million T cells yielded estimates considered to be underestimates. No one knew whether donors had CMV, which possibly confounded expanded clonotype changes.

The origin of this receptor is a woman younger than 30 in good health. What was sequenced was blood.

CDR3 coding DNA: TGTGCCAGCAGCTTAATCGCTCCCACGCTAGCCAAAAACATTCAGTACTTC. It encodes CASSLIAPTLAKNIQYF. The chain couples TRBV7-2 to TRBJ2-4, with no clear D. V was clipped by 2 bases and J by 0 bases, with 14 bases between them. This CDR3 comprises 17 residues. Germline values: CDR1 SGHTA, CDR2 FQGNSA.